The present entry profiles one T cell receptor beta chain with its context. No antigen is known for it. Germline lookup yields CDR1 SEHNR and CDR2 FQNEAQ (reference sequence). The length of the CDR3 is 15 residues. The ends were cut back, 1 base at V and 0 bases at J, with 10 bases in the middle. Profiling relied on immunoSEQ multiplex PCR, and the TCRdb table lists in-frame clones only, not all of them. The data contain roughly 48,000 clones, 90% to 95% of them singletons. The source of the sample is a study of cytomegalovirus exposure and HLA in healthy donors. Study conclusions and caveats: Some TCR beta chains (about 170 of them) were listed as cytomegalovirus-associated. Most TCR sequences were seen very rarely across donors, but some public TCRs occurred in many.

Sequenced input: PBMCs. The clonotype originates from a woman younger than 35 in good health and CMV-seropositive. V gene TRBV7-9 combines with J gene TRBJ2-7; a possible D gene is TRBD2 (6 bases). The CDR3 region has the DNA TGTGCCAGCAGCTTAGTGCGGGACGTCTCCTACGAGCAGTACTTC. Protein sequence: CASSLVRDVSYEQYF.